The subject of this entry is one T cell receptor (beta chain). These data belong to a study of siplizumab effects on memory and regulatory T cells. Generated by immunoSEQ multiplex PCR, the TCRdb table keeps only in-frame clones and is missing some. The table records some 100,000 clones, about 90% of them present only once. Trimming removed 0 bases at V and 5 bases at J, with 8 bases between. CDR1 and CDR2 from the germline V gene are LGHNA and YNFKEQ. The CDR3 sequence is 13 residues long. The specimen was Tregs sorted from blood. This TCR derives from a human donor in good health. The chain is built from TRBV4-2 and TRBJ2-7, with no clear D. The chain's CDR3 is CASSQDTPHEQYF. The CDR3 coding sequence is TGTGCCAGCAGCCAAGATACACCCCACGAGCAGTACTTC.